This T cell receptor (beta chain) was obtained from a study of molecular identifiers for immune sequencing clone quantification. Points on this clonotype: Its antigen is not known.

Points from the study as a whole: Detection of one spiked Jurkat cell's TCR RNA reportedly worked in 850,000 to 1,000,000 naive cells.

Germline CDR1 is SGHDT and CDR2 is YYEEEE. Between the trimmed V and J ends, which lost 4 bases and 9 bases, there was a span of 20 bases. The CDR3 contains 16 residues. Via MiXCR, TCRdb re-called the PCR reads, giving one row per CDR3 protein. The sample lists about 40,000 distinct CDR3 sequences; around 18% were seen once. The specimen was naive CD8+ T cells from blood, with Jurkat cell RNA spiked in. Described subset: FACS-sorted CD8+CD4-CCR7+CD45RA+ naive T cells. The rearrangement uses TRBV5-6 and TRBJ1-6; D may be TRBD1 (5 bases). This receptor was identified in a human donor in good health. Some libraries in this study had Jurkat cell RNA spiked in. DNA of the CDR3: TGTGCCAGCAGCAAGGAGGGGCGCAGGAACTCTTCACCCCTCCACTTT. It codes for CASSKEGRRNSSPLHF.